Presented here are 13 T cell receptor beta chains from one specimen sequenced in a study of blood T cells in healthy people across ages (dated by TCRdb to 2015 to 2017). The library was built by means of 5' RACE. TCRdb records Illumina HiSeq 2500 as the sequencer. The second PCR ran for about 7 to 11 cycles and used a J-beta primer mix along with a sample-barcoded 5' primer. TCRdb passed the public sequencing reads through fastp at Q25 and MiXCR, retaining productive beta sequences. CDR3 protein duplicates are merged, each entry listing the most common genes and DNA. Here the sample has around 940,000 distinct CDR3 sequences; roughly 51% occur a single time. Jointly, the top ten make up around a fifth of the sample. Sequenced material: blood. Receptor source: a woman aged 55-69 years in good health.

This clonotype was found a few times. The chain combines TRBV6-2 or TRBV6-3 with TRBJ2-6, with 7 bases that match TRBD1. Germline CDR1 MNHEY, CDR2 SVGEGT. There are 18 residues in the CDR3. J gave up 0 bases and V 6 bases, and 11 bases lay outside the gene matches. The CDR3 region has the DNA TGTGCCAGCAGACAGACAGGGAACCGAAACTCTGGGGCCAACGTCCTGACTTTC. It is translated as CASRQTGNRNSGANVLTF.

J is TRBJ2-3 and V is TRBV9; D uncertain. The ends were cut back, 6 bases at V and 2 bases at J, with 13 bases in the middle. CDR1 SGDLS and CDR2 YYNGEE come from the germline V gene. This CDR3 comprises 14 residues. CDR3 coding DNA: TGTGCCAGCACCAAAGGTGACTCCACAGATACGCAGTATTTT. Translation gives CASTKGDSTDTQYF.

This clonotype was picked up one time. The V and J genes are TRBV12-3 or TRBV12-4 and TRBJ1-2; no definite D call. The V gene lost 9 bases and the J gene lost 5 bases, with 7 bases spanning the gap. There are 10 residues in the CDR3. For the CDR3, the DNA is TGTGCCAGAGTAGTTTATGGCTACACCTTC. Residues: CARVVYGYTF.

This chain links TRBV2 with TRBJ1-5; TRBD1 matches 7 bases. V gave up 8 bases and J gave up 6 bases; unmatched junction bases: 7. The germline CDR1 and CDR2 sequences are SNHLY and FYNNEI. The CDR3 length is 13 residues. DNA of the CDR3: TGTGCCAGCGCCACAGGGGTATCTCAGCCCCAGCATTTT. This codes for CASATGVSQPQHF.

The sample holds one count of this clonotype. V and J are TRBV4-1 and TRBJ2-7; D is perhaps TRBD1 (6 bases). The germline V gene has CDR1 MGHRA and CDR2 YSYEKL. This CDR3 spans 13 amino acids. V was shortened by 4 bases and J by 6 bases, with 13 bases between the two germline ends. The CDR3 loop is CASSPQEGVEQYF. CDR3 coding DNA: TGCGCCAGCAGCCCCCAAGAGGGGGTCGAGCAGTACTTC.

The rearrangement links TRBV28 to TRBJ2-6; unclear D gene. Per the germline V gene, CDR1 is MDHEN and CDR2 is SYDVKM. V shed 3 bases and J shed 3 bases, with 6 bases lying between them. The CDR3 covers 14 residues. The CDR3 loop is CASSFHGGANVLTF. Written as DNA, the CDR3 is TGTGCCAGCAGTTTCCATGGTGGGGCCAACGTCCTGACTTTC.

The chain combines TRBV29-1 with TRBJ2-3; tentatively, D is TRBD1 (5 bases). CDR3 length: 13 amino acids. Trimming removed 3 bases at V and 2 bases at J, with 9 bases between. The V gene's germline CDR1 is SQVTM and CDR2 ANQGSEA. The CDR3 DNA follows: TGCAGCGTTGACAGGGCAAACACAGATACGCAGTATTTT. Protein sequence: CSVDRANTDTQYF.

This sequence joins TRBV20-1 and TRBJ2-1; D is ambiguous. The CDR3 totals 15 residues. Germline CDR1 and CDR2: DFQATT and SNEGSKA (reference sequence). The V end lost 1 base, the J end lost 0 bases, and 10 bases lay between the germline ends. The CDR3 nucleotides read TGCAGTGCTAGAGGTGGAGCGAGCTCCTACAATGAGCAGTTCTTC. Protein: CSARGGASSYNEQFF.

This rearrangement joins TRBV7-2 to TRBJ2-1; perhaps TRBD2 as D (6 bases). CDR1 and CDR2 (germline): SGHTA, FQGNSA. The CDR3 loop spans 16 amino acids. V was cut by 3 bases and J by 0 bases, with 12 bases left in between. CDR3 nucleotide sequence: TGTGCCAGCAGCTTGGTAGGAGGGGTCTCCTACAATGAGCAGTTCTTC. Encoded protein: CASSLVGGVSYNEQFF.

This clonotype appeared a single time. The chain carries TRBV7-2 and TRBJ2-5; 9 bases line up with TRBD2. V shed 4 bases and J 5 bases; nucleotides not matched to a gene: 14. Per the germline V gene, CDR1 is SGHTA and CDR2 is FQGNSA. The CDR3 runs 17 residues. The CDR3 spells CASSSLLSAGGGETQYF. The CDR3 region has the DNA TGTGCCAGCAGCTCCTTGCTTTCTGCGGGGGGGGGTGAGACCCAGTACTTC.

J is TRBJ2-7 and V is TRBV7-8; a possible D gene is TRBD2 (6 bases). There are 13 residues in the CDR3. Germline V CDR1 and CDR2: SGHVS, FQNEAQ. With 2 bases removed from V and 7 bases from J, the gap between germline ends came to 12 bases. This CDR3 is CASSLKSGWEQYF. The DNA for the CDR3 is TGTGCCAGCAGCTTAAAGAGCGGGTGGGAGCAGTACTTC.

Regarding this clonotype: The junction departs from the called germline gene at one end, perhaps through a read error. This sequence joins TRBV13 and TRBJ1-2; D is perhaps TRBD1 (5 bases). CDR3 length: 15 amino acids. Looked up from germline, CDR1 is PRHDT and CDR2 is FYEKMQ (reference sequence). The CDR3 loop reads CACSSEGRLNYGYTF. DNA of the CDR3: TGTGCCTGCAGCTCCGAGGGACGGTTAAACTATGGCTACACCTTC.

The sample holds a few counts of this clonotype. This chain links TRBV4-3 with TRBJ2-1; 12 bases agree with TRBD2. CDR1 is LGHNA, CDR2 YSLEER, per germline. Unmatched junction bases numbered 5, after V lost 5 bases and J lost 6 bases. This CDR3 region has 15 residues. Written as DNA, the CDR3 is TGCGCCAGCAGCGCCGGGACTAGCGGGTTCAATGAGCAGTTCTTC. Encoded protein: CASSAGTSGFNEQFF.